The rows below give T cell receptor beta chains drawn from one sample of a study of cytomegalovirus exposure and HLA in healthy donors. Only in-frame clones appear in the TCRdb table, and some are missing; sequencing was by immunoSEQ multiplex PCR. Of some 150,000 clones listed, about 72% are singletons. Material: PBMCs. These TCRs come from a human donor in good health. Each CDR3 is given with its conserved first and last residue. Fields, in order: D gene, CDR3 length, V gene, J gene, clone size, CDR3 DNA, CDR3 protein. The D gene is left open where the match is weak. Rows may omit the clone size; those that give it use once, few, many or a size class.

NA	15	TRBV5-1	TRBJ2-7	NA	TGCGCCAGCAGCGGGGGGGACAGGAGAACCTACGAGCAGTACTTC	CASSGGDRRTYEQYF
TRBD2	15	TRBV10-3	TRBJ2-3	NA	TGTGCCATCAGTGCGTTAGCGGGGGGCGTGGATACGCAGTATTTT	CAISALAGGVDTQYF
NA	17	TRBV1	TRBJ2-7	once	TGCACCAGCAGCCCAGTAGCTGGCGGGGGTATGCCGGGCCGGCAGTACTTC	CTSSPVAGGGMPGRQYF
TRBD1	15	TRBV6-1	TRBJ1-4	NA	TGTGCCAGCCTGACAGGGGAACTGACTAATGAAAAACTGTTTTTT	CASLTGELTNEKLFF
NA	13	TRBV7-9	TRBJ2-7	NA	TGTGCCAGCAGCTCAGGGGCCTCCTACGAGCAGTACTTC	CASSSGASYEQYF
NA	12	TRBV30	TRBJ1-1	NA	TGTGCCTGGAGTGGACAGGTCTCATGGGCTTTCTTT	CAWSGQVSWAFF
NA	15	TRBV4-1	TRBJ1-2	NA	TGCGCCAGCAGCCAAGATGCAGGGACACAGTATGGCTACACCTTC	CASSQDAGTQYGYTF
TRBD2	14	TRBV4-1	TRBJ2-1	NA	TGCGCCAGCAGCGTAGCGGGGCGATACAATGAGCAGTTCTTC	CASSVAGRYNEQFF
NA	14	TRBV12-5	TRBJ2-7	few	TGTGCTAGTGGCAGGACAGCCAGCGTCTACGAGCAGTACTTC	CASGRTASVYEQYF
TRBD2	15	TRBV6-5	TRBJ2-3	NA	TGTGCCAGCAGTTACCGGGGCGGGGGAGGAGATACGCAGTATTTT	CASSYRGGGGDTQYF
NA	14	TRBV5-4	TRBJ1-1	NA	TGTGCCAGCAGACCGTACAGGGCTCGAAATGAAGCTTTCTTT	CASRPYRARNEAFF
TRBD2	16	TRBV7-2	TRBJ2-1	NA	TGTGCCAGCAGCCCTCAGGCGGGGGGGCCCTACAATGAGCAGTTCTTC	CASSPQAGGPYNEQFF
NA	15	TRBV4-3	TRBJ2-7	NA	TGCGCCAGCAGTCCCCAGTCAGGGGCCTCCTACGAGCAGTACTTC	CASSPQSGASYEQYF
NA	13	TRBV27	TRBJ1-1	NA	TGTGCCAGCAGTCTCGGGGAGAACACTGAAGCTTTCTTT	CASSLGENTEAFF
NA	13	TRBV2	TRBJ1-2	NA	TGTGCCAGCAGTCAGACTCACGCAGGGGGCTACACCTTC	CASSQTHAGGYTF
NA	15	TRBV14	TRBJ2-5	NA	TGTGCCAGCAGCCCGACCAGAGGGGGCCAAGAGACCCAGTACTTC	CASSPTRGGQETQYF
TRBD1	14	TRBV7-2	TRBJ2-3	NA	TGTGCCAGCACCACACCACAGGGGTCAGATACGCAGTATTTT	CASTTPQGSDTQYF
NA	13	TRBV19	TRBJ1-1	NA	TGTGCCAGTAGCCAGGACAAGAACACTGAAGCTTTCTTT	CASSQDKNTEAFF
NA	16	TRBV4-3	TRBJ1-4	NA	TGCGCCAGCAGCCAAGATTTGGTACAGACGAATGAAAAACTGTTTTTT	CASSQDLVQTNEKLFF
NA	17	TRBV7-2	TRBJ1-1	NA	TGTGCCAGCAGCCTCCGGGGCCGGGAGGGATTGAACACTGAAGCTTTCTTT	CASSLRGREGLNTEAFF
NA	14	TRBV11-2	TRBJ1-2	few	TGTGCCAGCAGCTTAGAGGGGGGAAACTATGGCTACACCTTC	CASSLEGGNYGYTF
TRBD1	14	TRBV7-3	TRBJ2-3	NA	TGTGCCAGCAGGCAGGGGGCGTCCACAGATACGCAGTATTTT	CASRQGASTDTQYF
NA	14	TRBV7-3	TRBJ2-2	NA	TGTGCCAGCACAGAACAGGGTGTGACCGGGGAGCTGTTTTTT	CASTEQGVTGELFF
TRBD1	13	TRBV9	TRBJ2-1	once	TGTGCCAGCAGCGTGGCAGGGGGTCTGGAGCAGTTCTTC	CASSVAGGLEQFF
NA	14	TRBV6-5	TRBJ1-2	NA	TGTGCCAGCAGCCCTGCCGGGGAGAGCTATGGCTACACCTTC	CASSPAGESYGYTF
TRBD2	15	TRBV7-6	TRBJ2-7	few	TGTGCCAGCAGCTTAGGGCCGGGACTAGGAGGCGAGCAGTACTTC	CASSLGPGLGGEQYF
NA	16	TRBV10-3	TRBJ1-2	few	TGTGCCATCAGTGAGTCGTACGGGGGGCAGGTCTATGGCTACACCTTC	CAISESYGGQVYGYTF
TRBD2	15	TRBV30	TRBJ2-3	NA	TGTGCCTGGTTGGGAAAACTAGCGGGCACAGATACGCAGTATTTT	CAWLGKLAGTDTQYF
NA	15	TRBV4-1	TRBJ1-6	NA	TGCGCCAGCAGCCAAGACAGGACCTATAATTCACCCCTCCACTTT	CASSQDRTYNSPLHF
NA	17	TRBV7-2	TRBJ2-2	few	TGTGCCAGCAGCTTCCACAGGCCCCCTAAGAACACCGGGGAGCTGTTTTTT	CASSFHRPPKNTGELFF
NA	17	TRBV5-7	TRBJ1-4	once	TGTGCCAGCAGCTTGCCCCGAGGTCAGGGCACTAATGAAAAACTGTTTTTT	CASSLPRGQGTNEKLFF
NA	15	TRBV7-2	TRBJ1-4	NA	TGTGCCAGCAGCCGAAACACGGCCTATAGCGAAAAACTGTTTTTT	CASSRNTAYSEKLFF
TRBD2	13	TRBV18	TRBJ2-7	NA	TGTGCCAGCTCAGCGACTAGCGTGAGTGAGCAGTACTTC	CASSATSVSEQYF
NA	14	TRBV9	TRBJ1-6	NA	TGTGCCAGCAGCGTAGTCGACAGTTATTCACCCCTCCACTTT	CASSVVDSYSPLHF
NA	16	TRBV4-1	TRBJ1-5	NA	TGCGCCAGCAGCCCCCGGGGTGGCATTAGCAATCAGCCCCAGCATTTT	CASSPRGGISNQPQHF
NA	16	TRBV15	TRBJ2-3	NA	TGTGCCACCAGCAGGAAGAGGGGGATACTTCAGGATACGCAGTATTTT	CATSRKRGILQDTQYF
TRBD2	16	TRBV5-1	TRBJ2-7	few	TGCGCCAGCAGCCCGGATGGTAGCGGGGGTGACAACGAGCAGTACTTC	CASSPDGSGGDNEQYF